The 29 T cell receptor beta chains presented below share a single source sample, sequenced in a study of T cell responses to AZD1222 COVID-19 vaccine. The method was immunoSEQ multiplex PCR; TCRdb's version includes in-frame clones alone and lacks a portion of them. The sample comprises roughly 130,000 clones, 88% of which are singletons, and 7.6% rests with the top ten. The sample was peripheral blood, taken on day 0 of AZD1222 vaccination. The receptors derive from an adult in good health.

Points on this clone: Other DNA sequences in the sample encode the same CDR3. The chain carries TRBV3-1 (or the pseudogene TRBV3-2) and TRBJ2-7, with D perhaps matching TRBD2 (5 bases). The CDR3 has 13 amino acids. Germline CDR1 LGHDT, CDR2 YNNKEL (reference sequence). V was trimmed by 1 base and J by 2 bases, leaving 6 bases between them. In nucleotides, the CDR3 is TGTGCCAGCAGCCAAGGCGGGCCCTACGAGCAGTACTTC. Translated, it gives CASSQGGPYEQYF.

This clone was counted once. This chain links TRBV5-1 with TRBJ1-2, with a weak D call TRBD1 (6 bases). Trimming removed 0 bases from V and 3 bases from J, with 15 bases in between. This CDR3 comprises 16 residues. Germline CDR1 and CDR2: SGHRS and YFSETQ. CDR3 coding DNA: TGCGCCAGCAGCTTGGGCGACAGGTTTTTGGACTATGGCTACACCTTC. Protein sequence: CASSLGDRFLDYGYTF. Full variable domain (outside the CDR3, taken from reference TRBV5-1 and TRBJ1-2): KAGVTQTPRYLIKTRGQQVTLSCSPISGHRSVSWYQQTPGQGLQFLFEYFSETQRNKGNFPGRFSGRQFSNSRSEMNVSTLELGDSALYLCASSLGDRFLDYGYTFGSGTRLTVV.

The chain combines TRBV3-1 (or the pseudogene TRBV3-2) with TRBJ2-5, with D possibly matching TRBD1 (7 bases). Trimming took 1 base from V and 5 from J, leaving 14 bases between them. This CDR3 spans 15 amino acids. Germline V gene sequence: CDR1 LGHDT, CDR2 YNNKEL (reference sequence). CDR3 nucleotides: TGTGCCAGCAGCCAAGCACCAGGGGGGCGGGAGACCCAGTACTTC. Its translation: CASSQAPGGRETQYF.

The CDR3 reads CASVNGGLKNSPLHF. The CDR3 DNA is TGTGCCAGTGTTAACGGGGGTTTGAAGAATTCACCCCTCCACTTT. The chain uses TRBV19 and TRBJ1-6; possible D gene TRBD1, 5 bases. CDR1 is LNHDA and CDR2 is SQIVND in the germline V gene (reference sequence). V was pared by 8 bases and J by 7 bases, with 18 bases between. There are 15 residues in the CDR3.

This chain uses TRBV7-8 with TRBJ1-4, with D possibly being TRBD1 (6 bases). Trimming removed 5 bases at V and 1 base at J, with 11 bases between. Looked up from germline, CDR1 is SGHVS and CDR2 is FQNEAQ. The CDR3 has 15 amino acids. Here the CDR3 DNA reads TGTGCCAGCAGCCACGACAGGTTAACTAATGAAAAACTGTTTTTT. It encodes CASSHDRLTNEKLFF.

The rearrangement links TRBV5-1 to TRBJ1-6; no definite D call. The V end was cut by 0 bases, the J end by 9 bases, with 7 bases between. This CDR3 is 13 amino acids long. Germline V gene lookup returns CDR1 SGHRS and CDR2 YFSETQ. CDR3 protein: CASSLAGPSPLHF. The CDR3 DNA reads TGCGCCAGCAGCTTGGCCGGGCCTTCACCCCTCCACTTT.

V and J are TRBV18 and TRBJ2-1; 9 bases line up with TRBD1. The CDR3 totals 14 residues. The V segment lost 5 bases and the J segment 7 bases; nucleotides outside the gene matches: 6. The germline CDR1 and CDR2 sequences are KGHSH and LQKENI. For the CDR3, the DNA is TGTGCCAGCTCATCCGGGACAGGGTTAAATGAGCAGTTCTTC. Its translation: CASSSGTGLNEQFF.

The chain recombines TRBV7-2 with TRBJ1-6; unclear D gene. Trimming pared 3 bases from V and 8 bases from J, leaving 5 bases between. The CDR3 length is 12 residues. The V gene's germline CDR1 is SGHTA and CDR2 FQGNSA. This CDR3 is CASSFSDSPLHF. CDR3 coding DNA: TGTGCCAGCAGCTTCTCCGATTCACCCCTCCACTTT.

The chain carries TRBV7-8 and TRBJ1-5; weak D call: TRBD1 (5 bases). The CDR3 is made up of 14 amino acids. The germline V and J ends were trimmed by 4 bases and 2 bases, with 9 bases remaining between them. Germline V lookup: CDR1 SGHVS, CDR2 FQNEAQ. The CDR3 sequence: CASSSGVGNQPQHF. The CDR3, as DNA: TGTGCCAGCAGCTCGGGGGTTGGCAATCAGCCCCAGCATTTT. The variable domain in full, with the rest retrieved from reference TRBV7-8 and TRBJ1-5, is GAGVSQSPRYKVAKRGQDVALRCDPISGHVSLFWYQQALGQGPEFLTYFQNEAQLDKSGLPSDRFFAERPEGSVSTLKIQRTQQEDSAVYLCASSSGVGNQPQHFGDGTRLSIL.

The genes are TRBV10-2 and TRBJ1-2; tentative D call: TRBD1 (5 bases). From germline, CDR1 is WSHSY and CDR2 SAAADI. Trimming took off 6 bases at V and 5 bases at J, with 13 bases between the two ends. The CDR3 runs 13 residues. CDR3 bases: TGCGCCAGCAGCCCCGACAGAAAATATGGCTACACCTTC. Translation gives CASSPDRKYGYTF.

This chain joins TRBV28 and TRBJ1-1, with a possible D match to TRBD1 (6 bases). V lost 2 bases, J lost 10 bases, and 23 bases lay in between. CDR1 MDHEN and CDR2 SYDVKM come from the germline V gene. The length of the CDR3 is 16 residues. The CDR3 here is CASSLLSPGAIRGAFF. The CDR3 DNA reads as TGTGCCAGCAGTTTACTATCGCCAGGGGCAATCAGGGGAGCTTTCTTT.

V usage is TRBV28 and J usage is TRBJ1-5, with TRBD1 matching over 8 bases. The V gene's germline CDR1 is MDHEN and CDR2 SYDVKM. The CDR3 runs to 15 residues. V shed 4 bases, J shed 5 bases, and the junction held 7 bases outside the gene matches. Here the CDR3 reads CASSSTGTGYQPQHF. The CDR3 nucleotides read TGTGCCAGCAGTTCAACCGGGACAGGTTATCAGCCCCAGCATTTT.

V usage is TRBV28 and J usage is TRBJ1-2; D possibly corresponds to TRBD1 (5 bases). With 4 bases removed from V and 5 bases from J, the gap between germline ends came to 14 bases. Per germline, CDR1 MDHEN and CDR2 SYDVKM. There are 14 residues in the CDR3. The CDR3 reads CASSSGPVGYGYTF. In DNA, the CDR3 is TGTGCCAGCAGTTCAGGGCCCGTGGGGTATGGCTACACCTTC.

This clone counts as medium-sized. The V gene is TRBV5-3, the J gene TRBJ1-5; TRBD1 matches at 9 bases. TRBV5-3 has ORF status, its function being uncertain. Trimming cost V 3 bases and J 5 bases; bases outside gene matches: 6. The CDR3 has 15 amino acids. The CDR3 loop reads CARSSRDREDQPQHF. As DNA, the CDR3 is TGTGCCAGAAGCTCTCGGGACAGGGAGGATCAGCCCCAGCATTTT.

The CDR3: CASSSGPQPYGYTF. DNA of the CDR3: TGTGCCAGCAGCTCGGGACCCCAGCCCTATGGCTACACCTTC. The V call is TRBV28, the J call TRBJ1-2; D possibly corresponds to TRBD1 (5 bases). Trimming removed 6 bases at V and 4 bases at J, with 15 bases between. Germline V CDR1 and CDR2: MDHEN, SYDVKM. The CDR3 sequence is 14 residues long.

Only a few counts were recorded for this clone. The rearrangement links TRBV10-3 to TRBJ2-1; 12 bases fit TRBD2. The V and J ends lost 6 bases and 8 bases, in that order; junction bases with no gene match: 8. Per germline, CDR1 ENHRY and CDR2 SYGVKD. This CDR3 spans 15 amino acids. The CDR3 spells CAISRTSGTGDEQFF. CDR3 sequence (DNA): TGTGCCATCAGCCGGACTAGCGGGACCGGCGATGAGCAGTTCTTC.

The rearrangement uses TRBV29-1 and TRBJ2-1; 10 nucleotides agree with TRBD1. In germline, CDR1 is SQVTM, CDR2 ANQGSEA. V lost 6 bases, J lost 7 bases, and 3 bases stayed unmatched. The CDR3 is 12 residues long. The CDR3 spells CSVDRGLNEQFF. For the CDR3, the DNA is TGCAGCGTAGACAGGGGGCTTAATGAGCAGTTCTTC.

This clone was seen just once. The chain couples TRBV13 to TRBJ1-3, with 8 bases identical to TRBD1. The germline V gene encodes CDR1 PRHDT and CDR2 FYEKMQ (reference sequence). The CDR3 is made up of 15 amino acids. The ends lost 4 bases at V and 2 bases at J; junction bases unmatched: 4. The CDR3 nucleotides are TGTGCCAGCAGCTCGGACAGGGCCGCTGGAAACACCATATATTTT. Encoded protein: CASSSDRAAGNTIYF.

This clone was observed a handful of times. The gene calls are TRBV28 and TRBJ2-4, with TRBD2 matching over 11 bases. Losses at the gene ends were 5 bases for V and 5 bases for J; bases not matched to a gene: 11. The CDR3 is made up of 17 amino acids. Germline lookup yields CDR1 MDHEN and CDR2 SYDVKM. The CDR3 is CASSTLLAGVFQNIQYF. CDR3 nucleotide sequence: TGTGCCAGCAGTACTCTACTAGCGGGGGTTTTCCAAAACATTCAGTACTTC.

This rearrangement joins TRBV21-1 to TRBJ2-1; TRBD1 was called by the table and not checked on the DNA. TRBV21-1 is a pseudogene locus. CDR3 length: 15 amino acids. CDR3 protein: CATTECWGAYNEQFF. The CDR3, as DNA: TGTGCCACCACAGAGTGTTGGGGCGCCTACAATGAGCAGTTCTTC.

This clone was recorded only once. The chain couples TRBV11-2 to TRBJ1-4; unclear D gene. This CDR3 is 15 amino acids long. Germline CDR1 reads SGHAT; CDR2 reads FQNNGV. V was pared by 5 bases and J by 3 bases, with 13 bases between. CDR3 bases: TGTGCCAGCAGCCCAAGGAATGGAGCTAATGAAAAACTGTTTTTT. Encoded protein: CASSPRNGANEKLFF.

The chain joins TRBV28 to TRBJ1-5, with 10 bases lining up with TRBD1. The germline CDR1 and CDR2 sequences are MDHEN and SYDVKM. Trimming took 6 bases from V and 3 from J; bases not matched to a gene: 11. This CDR3 has 17 amino acids. The CDR3, as DNA: TGTGCCAGCAGAGCCCGGGGACAGGGGTCGGCCAATCAGCCCCAGCATTTT. The encoded protein is CASRARGQGSANQPQHF.

In DNA, the CDR3 is TGTGCCAGCAGTCCGGGACAGGGGGCGTATCAGCCCCAGCATTTT. It translates to CASSPGQGAYQPQHF. The chain links TRBV2 to TRBJ1-5; 12 nucleotides match TRBD1. CDR1 is SNHLY and CDR2 is FYNNEI in the germline V gene. Trimming at V came to 5 bases and at J to 5 bases, leaving 4 bases not matched to a gene. There are 15 residues in the CDR3.

Written as DNA, the CDR3 is TGTGTCTCAAGAGACTCCTGGAACAATGAGCAGTTCTTC. Protein product: CVSRDSWNNEQFF. The chain uses TRBV7-2 and TRBJ2-1; D not certain. Germline CDR1 and CDR2: SGHTA and FQGNSA. The CDR3 extends over 13 amino acids.

V usage is TRBV14 and J usage is TRBJ1-5, with a possible D match to TRBD1 (6 bases). The CDR3 is 18 residues long. V was clipped by 2 bases and J by 1 base, with 18 bases between them. CDR1 is SGHDN and CDR2 is FVKESK in the germline V gene. CDR3 loop: CASSQPYRATKSNQPQHF. Here the CDR3 DNA reads TGTGCCAGCAGCCAACCTTACAGGGCTACGAAAAGCAATCAGCCCCAGCATTTT.

The chain joins TRBV9 to TRBJ1-6, with 7 bases that match TRBD1. After removal of 3 bases from V and 11 bases from J, the junction contained 8 bases not matched to a gene. CDR3 length: 14 amino acids. The V gene's germline CDR1 is SGDLS and CDR2 YYNGEE. The CDR3 reads CASSAHRGTTPLHF. The CDR3 DNA reads TGTGCCAGCAGCGCCCACAGGGGTACGACACCCCTCCACTTT.

J is TRBJ1-5 and V is TRBV19, with D hard to call. The CDR3 covers 15 residues. CDR1 is LNHDA, CDR2 SQIVND, per germline (reference sequence). The V gene lost 2 bases and the J gene lost 0 bases, with 8 bases spanning the gap. The CDR3 DNA sequence: TGTGCCAGTAGTATAAGTAGCAATAGCAATCAGCCCCAGCATTTT. It yields the protein CASSISSNSNQPQHF. The full variable domain, rest sourced from reference TRBV19 and TRBJ1-5, is DGGITQSPKYLFRKEGQNVTLSCEQNLNHDAMYWYRQDPGQGLRLIYYSQIVNDFQKGDIAEGYSVSREKKESFPLTVTSAQKNPTAFYLCASSISSNSNQPQHFGDGTRLSIL.

The chain links TRBV5-1 to TRBJ1-6, with D possibly matching TRBD1 (5 bases). Germline-derived CDR1 and CDR2 are SGHRS and YFSETQ. The germline V and J ends were trimmed by 0 bases and 10 bases, with 14 bases remaining between them. The CDR3 runs 15 residues. The CDR3 DNA follows: TGCGCCAGCAGCTTGGCCCCAGGGATAGAATCACCCCTCCACTTT. It specifies CASSLAPGIESPLHF. The whole variable domain, filled in from reference TRBV5-1 and TRBJ1-6, reads KAGVTQTPRYLIKTRGQQVTLSCSPISGHRSVSWYQQTPGQGLQFLFEYFSETQRNKGNFPGRFSGRQFSNSRSEMNVSTLELGDSALYLCASSLAPGIESPLHFGNGTRLTVT.

The J gene is TRBJ1-1, the V gene TRBV5-1, with 10 bases identical to TRBD1. Trimming cost V 4 bases and J 0 bases; bases outside gene matches: 6. Germline assignment: CDR1 SGHRS and CDR2 YFSETQ. This CDR3 region has 16 residues. This chain's CDR3 is CASSKGTGVMNTEAFF. CDR3 DNA sequence: TGCGCCAGCAGCAAAGGGACAGGGGTAATGAACACTGAAGCTTTCTTT.